This entry lists 2 T cell receptor beta chains sequenced from one sample in a study of shared clonotypes between healthy human individuals. TCRdb's table, derived via immunoSEQ multiplex PCR, lists solely in-frame clones and lacks some. This sample yields some 680,000 clones, of which 73% are seen a single time; around 1.8% belongs to the top ten. The sample taken for sequencing was memory CD4+ T cells sorted from blood. Subset meaning: CD45RA-negative fraction. The receptors originated from a woman younger than 45 in good health.

The chain carries TRBV7-3 and TRBJ2-2; TRBD1 matches at 9 bases. Germline CDR1 and CDR2: SGHTA and FQGTGA. The J segment lost 4 bases and the V segment lost 5 bases, leaving 5 bases of the junction unmatched. This CDR3 contains 15 residues. CDR3 amino acids: CASSIGQGRTGELFF. CDR3 DNA sequence: TGTGCCAGCAGCATCGGACAGGGGCGCACCGGGGAGCTGTTTTTT.

The V gene is TRBV4-1, the J gene TRBJ2-1, with D possibly called TRBD1 or TRBD2 (5 bases each). This CDR3 has 17 residues. Trimming left V 0 bases short and J 4 bases short, with 16 bases between. Germline lookup yields CDR1 MGHRA and CDR2 YSYEKL. The CDR3 coding sequence is TGCGCCAGCAGCCAAGATAGAGGGGTCCCGCCTTACAATGAGCAGTTCTTC. Its protein product is CASSQDRGVPPYNEQFF.